There are many counts of the clone carrying this T cell receptor (beta chain). One end of the junction fails to match germline, which may point to a read error. Every participating donor contributed roughly 11 milliliters of peripheral blood through a draw. Then a second PCR, running about 6 to 11 cycles, was carried out with a sample-barcoded 5' primer and a J-beta primer mix. Each of the cDNA molecules was tagged by a template-switch adaptor with 12 random nucleotides. Samples each returned at least 3 million CDR3-containing paired-end reads. TCRdb re-called the 5' RACE reads with MiXCR, one entry per CDR3 protein. Of about 1.8 million distinct CDR3 sequences in the sample, 40% to 55% were seen once. This sample was taken from a study of blood T cells in healthy people across ages. The germline V gene encodes CDR1 SGHRS and CDR2 YFSETQ. The CDR3 is made up of 14 amino acids.

The chain employs TRBV5-1 and TRBJ2-5; a weak D match, TRBD2 (6 bases). Source material: blood. This receptor was identified in a woman in her thirties or forties in good health. In nucleotides, the CDR3 is TGTGCCAGCAGCTTGGAGGGACTGCAAGAGACCCAGTACTTC. This encodes CASSLEGLQETQYF.